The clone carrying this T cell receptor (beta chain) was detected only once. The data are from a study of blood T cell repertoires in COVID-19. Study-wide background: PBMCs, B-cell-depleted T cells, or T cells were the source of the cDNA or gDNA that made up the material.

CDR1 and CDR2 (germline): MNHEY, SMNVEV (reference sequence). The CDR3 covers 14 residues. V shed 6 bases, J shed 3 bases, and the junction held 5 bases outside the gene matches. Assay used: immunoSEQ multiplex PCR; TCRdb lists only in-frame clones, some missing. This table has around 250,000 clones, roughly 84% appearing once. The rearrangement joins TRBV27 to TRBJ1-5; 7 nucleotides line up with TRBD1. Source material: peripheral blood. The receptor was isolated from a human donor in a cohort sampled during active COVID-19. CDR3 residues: CASSRTGNNQPQHF. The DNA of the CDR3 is TGTGCCAGCAGCCGGACAGGAAACAATCAGCCCCAGCATTTT.